This is a list of T cell receptor beta chains from one sample in a study of PD-1 blockade in classical Hodgkin lymphoma. Generated by immunoSEQ multiplex PCR, the TCRdb table keeps only in-frame clones and is missing some. The data contain about 97,000 clones, over 80% of them singletons. Specimen: peripheral blood mononuclear cells (PBMCs), collected at baseline. All receptors come from a human donor with classical Hodgkin lymphoma. Each CDR3 is given with its conserved first and last residue. The D gene is left open where the match is weak. Size tells how often a clone was seen (once, few, many) or the class of an expanded clone, and some rows leave it out.

TRBV10-3	TRBJ2-1	-	TRBD2	15	CAISGGTSGPNEQFF	TGTGCCATCAGTGGTGGGACTAGCGGGCCCAATGAGCAGTTCTTC
TRBV27	TRBJ2-3	-	TRBD1	19	CASSSKSPVGTGRTDTQYF	TGTGCCAGCAGTTCCAAGTCCCCCGTCGGGACAGGCCGAACAGATACGCAGTATTTT
TRBV19	TRBJ2-3	-	-	17	CASSIDHGRPPGDTQYF	TGTGCCAGTAGTATAGATCACGGGCGACCACCAGGTGATACGCAGTATTTT
TRBV5-1	TRBJ2-3	-	-	16	CASRLGPALSGDTQYF	TGCGCCAGCAGATTGGGGCCAGCGTTATCCGGAGATACGCAGTATTTT
TRBV10-3	TRBJ2-7	-	TRBD2	12	CAIKGLADEQYF	TGTGCCATCAAGGGACTAGCGGACGAGCAGTACTTC
TRBV6-6	TRBJ2-7	few	-	15	CASSYLRSQTYEQYF	TGTGCCAGCAGTTACTTGAGAAGTCAAACCTACGAGCAGTACTTC
TRBV29-1	TRBJ2-1	-	TRBD1	19	CSVERTGGSWSGTDNEQFF	TGCAGCGTTGAGAGGACAGGGGGGTCATGGAGCGGGACCGACAATGAGCAGTTCTTC
TRBV5-6	TRBJ1-1	-	-	15	CASSLARTGNTEAFF	TGTGCCAGCAGCTTGGCCCGGACGGGGAACACTGAAGCTTTCTTT
TRBV5-5	TRBJ2-7	-	-	15	CASTVRPVDYYEQYF	TGTGCCAGCACCGTGAGGCCAGTTGACTACTACGAGCAGTACTTC
TRBV18	TRBJ1-2	-	-	13	CATSETGYSGYTF	TGTGCCACCTCGGAAACAGGGTATAGTGGCTACACCTTC
TRBV28	TRBJ1-2	-	TRBD1	14	CASRLRQGSYGYTF	TGTGCCAGCAGGCTGAGACAGGGCTCCTATGGCTACACCTTC
TRBV11-2	TRBJ2-3	-	TRBD2	16	CASSPSGRGGTDTQYF	TGTGCCAGCAGCCCTAGCGGGAGGGGGGGCACAGATACGCAGTATTTT
TRBV9	TRBJ2-5	few	TRBD2	20	CASRGEGRGASGRLQETQYF	TGTGCCAGCCGGGGTGAAGGTAGAGGGGCTAGCGGGAGGCTCCAAGAGACCCAGTACTTC
TRBV4-2	TRBJ2-7	once	TRBD1	15	CASSQSGTGAYEQYF	TGTGCCAGCAGCCAGTCCGGGACAGGGGCCTACGAGCAGTACTTC
TRBV11-2	TRBJ2-2	-	TRBD1	15	CASSYGTGGTGELFF	TGTGCCAGCAGCTACGGGACAGGGGGCACCGGGGAGCTGTTTTTT
TRBV2	TRBJ1-5	-	TRBD1	14	CASSFGTDNQPQHF	TGTGCCAGCAGCTTCGGGACAGATAATCAGCCCCAGCATTTT
TRBV19	TRBJ2-5	-	-	16	CASSTQLGRGGETQYF	TGTGCCAGTAGTACGCAACTGGGACGGGGAGGAGAGACCCAGTACTTC
TRBV7-9	TRBJ2-5	-	-	14	CASSLDTSVETQYF	TGTGCCAGCAGCTTAGATACATCAGTGGAGACCCAGTACTTC
TRBV5-1	TRBJ1-2	-	-	14	CASSPTTGGYGYTF	TGCGCCAGCAGCCCTACGACCGGGGGCTATGGCTACACCTTC
TRBV5-1	TRBJ1-1	medium-sized	-	12	CASSTGYTEAFF	TGCGCCAGCAGCACGGGGTACACTGAAGCTTTCTTT
TRBV30	TRBJ2-3	-	-	13	CAWENGISNTQYF	TGTGCCTGGGAGAACGGGATAAGCAATACGCAGTATTTT
TRBV6-1	TRBJ1-1	-	TRBD1	13	CASATGNGAEAFF	TGTGCCAGTGCGACAGGGAACGGGGCTGAAGCTTTCTTT